This T cell receptor beta chain was obtained from a study of cytomegalovirus exposure and HLA in healthy donors. Data came from immunoSEQ multiplex PCR; TCRdb stores just in-frame clones and leaves some out. The top ten clones hold about 4.3% of a sample with 90,000 to 150,000 clones, around 85% of them seen once. Study results and caveats: Cytomegalovirus status, reportedly, was diagnosed with high specificity and sensitivity by the classifier. A list of roughly 160 TCR beta chains associated with cytomegalovirus was given. There were three CMV-associated chains whose specificity for CMV antigens was confirmed in vitro.

Germline loops: CDR1 SNHLY, CDR2 FYNNEI. CDR3 length equals 16 residues. Losses at the gene ends were 10 bases for V and 7 bases for J; bases not matched to a gene: 12. Concerning this clone itself: The antigen is not known.

The sequence came from a man younger than 35 in good health and CMV-seropositive. The material sequenced was PBMCs. V is TRBV2 and J is TRBJ2-1; 14 positions agree with TRBD2. The CDR3 coding sequence is TGTGCCACCCTGACTAGCGGGGGGGCCTTTGGAAATGAGCAGTTCTTC. Amino acid sequence: CATLTSGGAFGNEQFF.